Reported below is one T cell receptor beta chain. Only one count was recorded for this clonotype. This clone's antigen is unknown. Base qualities are not recorded, but no much larger clone differs from it by a single base. One read is thin evidence. RNA was extracted with the RNeasy kit and roughly 0.45 to 1 ug was reverse transcribed using random hexamers. The immunoSEQ multiplex PCR assay, which covers 54 Vbeta and 13 Jbeta segments, was used to amplify TCR beta CDR3 regions. Bias from PCR amplification was corrected by using a synthetic template baseline for primer optimization and for computational correction. The source study handled its data this way. Reads were annotated to V, D and J genes according to IMGT and were analyzed with immunoSEQ Analyzer, with only productive sequences retained. To calculate clonality, Shannon entropy was normalized by log2 of the number of productive unique sequences and then subtracted from one. For each patient and control, public and private clones were evaluated within the 100 most prevalent clones. Susac-specific clones were defined as absent from healthy and MS cohorts, some 1,000 published viral clones and other ImmuneACCESS disease sequences. TCRdb ran its own pipeline on the public reads, namely fastp trimming at Q25 and MiXCR clone calling, and kept in-frame beta chains. Duplicate CDR3 protein sequences are folded into a single record with the most common DNA and genes. These V and J calls derive from TCRdb rather than the authors' analysis. This sample gives some 150,000 distinct CDR3 sequences in total; roughly 95% of them show up just once. 0.16% of the sample goes to the ten largest clones.

This sample is drawn from a study of CD8 T cells in Susac syndrome (dated by TCRdb to the late 2010s). For the study in its entirety: Among the sequenced Susac syndrome patients, six had clinically active disease and roughly eight were in clinical remission. Whether CD8+ T cell activation and differentiation in Susac syndrome was antigen driven was tested using repertoire sequencing. At blood withdrawal, Susac syndrome patients were therapy-naive, treated with corticosteroids (with IVIg additionally given to some), or treated with IVIg alone.

Including cysteine and phenylalanine, the CDR3 has 15 amino acids. The entry retains the CDR3 DNA only, 45 bases that are in frame from base 1. Points the paper makes about the study in general: The TCR sequencing and HLA analysis was acknowledged to have included a relatively small number of individuals. No clonal expansion was detected in the CD4+ T cell repertoire of Susac syndrome patients.

High-throughput TCR beta sequencing profiled peripheral blood CD8+ and CD4+ T cells from healthy donors, Susac syndrome patients and multiple sclerosis patients. The Susac syndrome patients fulfilled recently defined diagnostic criteria for either definite or probable disease. Bulk CD8+ and CD4+ T cells were purified by magnetic negative isolation, whereas CD8+ TEMRA cells were enriched by FACS. Blood was drawn into EDTA tubes, processed within 24 hours, and PBMCs were isolated by density gradient centrifugation. PBMCs intended for TCR sequencing were frozen in liquid nitrogen and were later thawed in a 37 degrees C water bath. The sorted or isolated CD4+, CD8+ and CD8+ TEMRA cells reached a purity of at least 90%.

The sequence joins TRBV21-1 to TRBJ2-3; the table names TRBD2, a call not compared with the DNA. TRBV21-1 constitutes a pseudogene. The sequenced sample consisted of CD4+ T cells from PBMCs. The TCR was taken from a human donor with Susac syndrome. The CDR3 region reads CASSTGTRNKHTQYF. DNA sequence: TGTGCCAGCAGCACCGGGACTCGGAATAAGCATACGCAGTATTTT.